Below are 25 T cell receptor beta chains sequenced from a single sample in a study of regulatory T cells in long-lasting Graves disease. Combining iRepertoire HTBI primers with Arm-PCR of CDR3 regions, the authors built TCR beta libraries. TCRdb reprocessed the multiplex PCR reads via MiXCR and lists one record per CDR3 protein. This table has about 370,000 distinct CDR3 sequences, roughly 16% appearing once. The time point is: newly diagnosed GD, antithyroid drugs for less than 3 months. The authors made the TCR library using RNA they extracted from PBMCs. The input for sequencing was peripheral blood mononuclear cells (PBMCs), taken at new diagnosis, from a patient treated with antithyroid drugs. The receptors were gathered from a female donor with Graves disease.

CDR3 loop: CASSYGDRGRREKLFF. DNA for the CDR3: TGTGCCAGCAGTTACGGGGACAGGGGGAGGCGTGAAAAACTGTTTTTT. The chain combines TRBV6-5 with TRBJ1-4, with 11 nucleotides matching TRBD1. Germline CDR1 MNHEY, CDR2 SVGAGI. Trimming removed 2 bases from V and 7 bases from J; junction bases left unmatched: 6. CDR3 length: 16 residues.

This clonotype was observed many times. The rearrangement joins TRBV18 to TRBJ2-3; D gene uncertain. CDR1 and CDR2 (germline): KGHSH, LQKENI. V dropped 0 bases and J dropped 3 bases, with 7 bases sitting between them. There are 14 residues in the CDR3. This CDR3 reads CASSPPARTDTQYF. In DNA, the CDR3 is TGTGCCAGCTCACCACCGGCTAGGACAGATACGCAGTATTTT.

This clonotype was picked up many times. This chain uses TRBV3-1 with TRBJ2-7, with 12 bases lining up with TRBD2. V was clipped by 2 bases and J by 3 bases; unmatched bases: 8. Germline V gives CDR1 LGHDT, CDR2 YNNKEL (reference sequence). This CDR3 spans 17 amino acids. The CDR3 nucleotides are TGTGCCAGCAGCCAATCCCCCCCGACTAGCGGGAGCTACGAGCAGTACTTC. This encodes CASSQSPPTSGSYEQYF.

There are many counts of this clonotype. The chain is built from TRBV20-1 and TRBJ2-1; 8 bases map to TRBD2. The CDR3 runs to 16 residues. Germline V gene lookup returns CDR1 DFQATT and CDR2 SNEGSKA (reference sequence). The trim removed 3 bases at V and 9 bases at J, leaving 16 bases unmatched. Here the CDR3 reads CSASGTSGQGASEQFF. In DNA form, the CDR3 reads TGCAGTGCTAGTGGTACTAGCGGACAAGGGGCGAGTGAGCAGTTCTTC.

This clonotype appeared a few times. This chain joins TRBV28 and TRBJ2-3, with D hard to call. Germline V gene data show CDR1 as MDHEN and CDR2 as SYDVKM. The V end lost 3 bases, the J end lost 7 bases, and 17 bases lay between the germline ends. The CDR3 contains 15 residues. Written as DNA, the CDR3 is TGTGCCAGCAGTTTCATGGTCCGCCCGGCCAATACGCAGTATTTT. Its protein is CASSFMVRPANTQYF.

This clonotype was detected only once. V gene TRBV27 combines with J gene TRBJ1-4, with D perhaps matching TRBD1 (5 bases). The V end lost 2 bases, the J end lost 13 bases, and 23 bases lay between the germline ends. Per the germline V gene, CDR1 is MNHEY and CDR2 is SMNVEV (reference sequence). The CDR3 runs to 16 residues. The chain's CDR3 is CASSLVGTVSRSRLFF. CDR3 sequence (DNA): TGTGCCAGCAGTTTAGTCGGGACGGTTTCAAGGAGTAGACTGTTTTTT.

This clonotype has at least ten counts. This rearrangement joins TRBV27 to TRBJ2-1; weak D call: TRBD2 (5 bases). The germline CDR1 and CDR2 sequences are MNHEY and SMNVEV (reference sequence). The germline V and J ends were trimmed by 6 bases and 0 bases, with 15 bases remaining between them. The CDR3 is 16 residues long. DNA of the CDR3: TGTGCCAGCAGCCCTTCTAGGAGGAGCTCCTACAATGAGCAGTTCTTC. The encoded protein is CASSPSRRSSYNEQFF.

The rearrangement links TRBV12-3 or TRBV12-4 to TRBJ1-1, with D uncertain. V lost 2 bases and J 6 bases, leaving 7 bases between the germline ends. The CDR3 length is 12 residues. DNA for the CDR3: TGTGCCAGCAGTTTACTTAGAGCTGAAGCTTTCTTT. This codes for CASSLLRAEAFF.

For this clonotype: A read error likely explains this, since a far larger clone differs by one base. The chain recombines TRBV11-2 with TRBJ2-4; D is possibly TRBD2 (6 bases). V lost 7 bases and J 15 bases, leaving 31 bases between the germline ends. The CDR3 runs 16 residues. Germline V gene data show CDR1 as SGHAT and CDR2 as FQNNGV. This CDR3 is CASTSRLGTGQETLYF. The CDR3 coding sequence is TGTGCCAGCACCTCCCGCTTGGGGACTGGGCAAGAGACCCTGTACTTC.

On this clonotype: One end of the junction fails to match germline, which may point to a read error. The rearrangement uses TRBV11-2 and TRBJ2-7, with D possibly called TRBD1 or TRBD2 (5 bases each). This CDR3 contains 14 residues. Germline CDR1 is SGHAT and CDR2 is FQNNGV. In DNA, the CDR3 is TGCGCCAGCGGCCCCGAAGACAGTGCCTACGAGCAGTACTTC. The encoded protein is CASGPEDSAYEQYF.

This clonotype was seen ten or more times. The chain couples TRBV10-3 to TRBJ1-4, with D possibly TRBD1 on 5 matching bases. Germline CDR1 reads ENHRY; CDR2 reads SYGVKD. The V end was cut by 6 bases, the J end by 8 bases, with 13 bases between. This CDR3 region has 13 residues. CDR3 in DNA: TGTGCCATCAGGGACACCGGAGGGGAAAAACTGTTTTTT. As protein: CAIRDTGGEKLFF.

Comment on this clonotype: One end of the junction fails to match germline, which may point to a read error. The DNA of the CDR3 is TGTGCCAGCAGTTTAGAGGCTTTGAACATTGAAGCTTTCTTT. Translating it yields CASSLEALNIEAFF. The chain couples TRBV12-3 or TRBV12-4 to TRBJ1-1; no firm D call. The CDR3 consists of 14 residues.

The sample holds many counts of this clonotype. CDR3 sequence reads: CASSERDSNEQFF. CDR3 bases: TGTGCCAGCAGTGAACGTGACAGCAATGAGCAGTTCTTC. This sequence joins TRBV6-1 and TRBJ2-1, with D possibly TRBD1 on 5 matching bases. CDR3 length: 13 residues. Germline loops: CDR1 MNHNS, CDR2 SASEGT. The V end was cut by 2 bases, the J end by 6 bases, with 8 bases between.

Ten or more counts support this clonotype. This chain connects TRBV12-3 or TRBV12-4 to TRBJ1-6, with 7 bases fitting TRBD1. This CDR3 contains 16 residues. J lost 4 bases, V lost 6 bases, and 9 bases had no gene match. The CDR3 DNA reads TGTGCCAGCAGCCCCGGGACAGTCCTGTATAATTCACCCCTCCACTTT. It is translated as CASSPGTVLYNSPLHF.

This clonotype has a handful of counts. V is TRBV3-1 and J is TRBJ1-2; the D is unclear. The V and J ends lost 4 bases and 8 bases respectively, with 20 bases between them. Germline CDR1 is LGHDT and CDR2 is YNNKEL (reference sequence). CDR3 length equals 15 residues. The CDR3, as DNA: TGTGCCAGCAGCCCCCGAGTACAGAGACCTGAAGGCTACACCTTC. It specifies CASSPRVQRPEGYTF.

In this sample, this clonotype turned up many times. The V gene is TRBV6-5, the J gene TRBJ1-3; 7 bases map to TRBD1. There are 15 residues in the CDR3. After removal of 2 bases from V and 5 bases from J, the junction contained 6 bases not matched to a gene. The V gene's germline CDR1 is MNHEY and CDR2 SVGAGI. In DNA form, the CDR3 reads TGTGCCAGCAGTTACCAAGGGGGCTATCGAAACACCATATATTTT. Translating gives CASSYQGGYRNTIYF.

This clonotype was recorded many times. The chain carries TRBV30 and TRBJ2-1, with 7 bases fitting TRBD2. Germline values: CDR1 GTSNPN, CDR2 SVGIG (reference sequence). CDR3 length equals 11 residues. Losses at the gene ends were 0 bases for V and 12 bases for J; bases not matched to a gene: 2. The CDR3 nucleotides are TGTGCCTGGAGTGTAGGGGAGGGGCAGTTCTTC. It specifies CAWSVGEGQFF.

This clonotype was found a few times. A read error likely explains this, since a far larger clone differs by one base. The J gene is TRBJ2-4, the V gene TRBV11-2; possibly TRBD1 for D (5 bases). Judging by the DNA end, TRBJ2-1 fits better; the J call may be wrong. This CDR3 comprises 14 residues. Germline CDR1 and CDR2: SGHAT and FQNNGV. The CDR3 is CASSPSNRFHEQFF. The CDR3 nucleotides read TGTGCCAGCAGCCCGAGTAACAGGTTCCACGAGCAGTTCTTC.

The chain couples TRBV2 to TRBJ2-7; D is perhaps TRBD2 (6 bases). Deletions cut 8 bases from V and 3 bases from J, with 14 bases between. CDR3 length equals 13 residues. Germline V gene data show CDR1 as SNHLY and CDR2 as FYNNEI. CDR3 sequence (DNA): TGTGCCAGCCGGAGGGTATTTGGCTACGAGCAGTACTTC. It is translated as CASRRVFGYEQYF.

Details on this clonotype: This may be a read error, as it is one base from a much larger clone. The missing conserved phenylalanine or tryptophan at the end of this CDR3 makes a read error likely. V is TRBV5-1 and J is TRBJ1-1, with TRBD1 identical over 9 bases. The length of the CDR3 is 14 residues. The germline CDR1 and CDR2 sequences are SGHRS and YFSETQ. The CDR3 loop reads CASSLWTGALKAFL. Written as DNA, the CDR3 is TGTGCCAGCAGCTTGTGGACAGGGGCCCTTAAAGCTTTCCTT.

This clonotype was observed a few times. The conserved phenylalanine or tryptophan normally closing the CDR3 is absent here, so this likely arose from a read error. The V gene is TRBV9, the J gene TRBJ2-7; D possibly corresponds to TRBD2 (7 bases). Trimming left V 2 bases short and J 1 base short, with 16 bases between. The CDR3 spans 16 residues. Germline CDR1 is SGDLS and CDR2 is YYNGEE. Written as DNA, the CDR3 is TGTGCCAGCAGCGTGGGCGGGGGCGAATTATCCTACGAGCAGTACCTC. This sequence encodes CASSVGGGELSYEQYL.

This clonotype came up many times. The chain joins TRBV20-1 to TRBJ1-5; D not resolved. V lost 3 bases to trimming and J lost 6 bases, with 6 bases between them. This CDR3 region has 11 residues. Germline values: CDR1 DFQATT, CDR2 SNEGSKA (reference sequence). The CDR3 bases are TGCAGTGCTAGGGAGAGTCAGCCCCAGCATTTT. This sequence encodes CSARESQPQHF.

A remark on this clonotype: This may be a read error: a much more frequent sequence differs by one nucleotide. The gene calls are TRBV7-3 and TRBJ2-1, with 9 bases that match TRBD2. The CDR3 contains 15 residues. Germline CDR1 is SGHTA and CDR2 is FQGTGA. The CDR3 nucleotides are TGTGCCAGCGCGACTAGCGGCGTCCCGGACAATGAGCAGTCCTTC. Its translation is CASATSGVPDNEQSF.

Many counts were recorded for this clonotype. This rearrangement joins TRBV7-3 to TRBJ2-2; tentatively, D is TRBD1 (5 bases). The CDR3 totals 14 residues. Deletions cut 4 bases from V and 7 bases from J, with 13 bases between. Germline CDR1 reads SGHTA; CDR2 reads FQGTGA. The CDR3 spells CASSYGQGFGELFF. The CDR3 DNA reads TGTGCCAGCAGCTATGGGCAGGGATTCGGGGAGCTGTTTTTT.

As DNA, the CDR3 is TGTGCCAGCAGTTACTCGATAACTGGGGGAGGCTTAGCTAACTATGGCTACACCTTC. As protein: CASSYSITGGGLANYGYTF. The rearrangement joins TRBV6-5 to TRBJ1-2; weak D call: TRBD1 (5 bases). The CDR3 consists of 19 residues. Trimming shortened V by 0 bases and J by 0 bases, and 20 bases separated the two germline ends. Germline CDR1 MNHEY, CDR2 SVGAGI.